These 13 T cell receptor beta chains were all obtained from the same sample, sequenced in a study of cytomegalovirus exposure and HLA in healthy donors (dated by TCRdb to 2017 to 2019). The library was prepared using the immunoSEQ multiplex PCR assay. For the multiplex PCR, a mixture combining 60 forward primers for TCR Vbeta segments and 13 reverse primers for TCR Jbeta segments was used. TCRdb re-hosts the immuneACCESS table, in-frame sequences only. Its copies lack some clones; in the studies checked, an unresolved V gene accounts for under half of them, and the cause for the rest is not known. Across this sample there are 130,000 or so clones, with about 76% seen only once. Of the sample, 6.5% to 8% is held by the ten largest clones. The sample consisted of PBMCs. Receptors originate from a man aged 40-49 years in good health and CMV-seropositive.

The chain joins TRBV5-1 to TRBJ1-2, with TRBD1 as a possible D gene (6 bases). Trimming removed 1 base at V and 7 bases at J, with 14 bases between. CDR1 and CDR2 (germline): SGHRS, YFSETQ. CDR3 length: 14 residues. The CDR3 DNA is TGCGCCAGCAGCTTGAGCACAGGGTTGAGTGGCTACACCTTC. Its translation is CASSLSTGLSGYTF. The full variable domain, in which reference TRBV5-1 and TRBJ1-2 provide the parts outside the CDR3, is KAGVTQTPRYLIKTRGQQVTLSCSPISGHRSVSWYQQTPGQGLQFLFEYFSETQRNKGNFPGRFSGRQFSNSRSEMNVSTLELGDSALYLCASSLSTGLSGYTFGSGTRLTVV.

This clone was seen once. The J gene is TRBJ2-5, the V gene TRBV5-1; D remains ambiguous. This CDR3 has 15 amino acids. Trimming cost V 4 bases and J 2 bases, with 15 bases left between them. Germline values: CDR1 SGHRS, CDR2 YFSETQ. The CDR3 loop is CASSPIGAAQETQYF. The CDR3 coding sequence is TGCGCCAGCAGCCCGATCGGCGCGGCGCAAGAGACCCAGTACTTC. The full variable domain, completed using reference TRBV5-1 and TRBJ2-5, is KAGVTQTPRYLIKTRGQQVTLSCSPISGHRSVSWYQQTPGQGLQFLFEYFSETQRNKGNFPGRFSGRQFSNSRSEMNVSTLELGDSALYLCASSPIGAAQETQYFGPGTRLLVL.

V is TRBV7-8 and J is TRBJ2-7, with TRBD2 identical over 8 bases. Germline V gene data show CDR1 as SGHVS and CDR2 as FQNEAQ. The CDR3 runs 16 residues. J was trimmed by 4 bases and V by 0 bases; bases with no gene match: 8. The CDR3 region has the DNA TGTGCCAGCAGCTTAGCGATCGGGAGGGCCCTGTACGAGCAGTACTTC. Protein product: CASSLAIGRALYEQYF.

The chain employs TRBV27 and TRBJ1-2; TRBD1 is a possible D gene (6 bases). CDR1 MNHEY and CDR2 SMNVEV come from the germline V gene (reference sequence). Trimming pared 5 bases from V and 4 bases from J, leaving 11 bases between. The CDR3 sequence is 13 residues long. CDR3 in amino acids: CASSLDRLYGYTF. The CDR3 bases are TGTGCCAGCAGTCTGGACAGACTCTATGGCTACACCTTC.

The chain uses TRBV11-2 and TRBJ2-7, with D possibly being TRBD2 (6 bases). CDR1 SGHAT and CDR2 FQNNGV come from the germline V gene. Trimming removed 5 bases from V and 0 bases from J, with 14 bases in between. This CDR3 has 15 amino acids. The CDR3 sequence is CASSRGAASSYEQYF. CDR3 in DNA: TGTGCCAGCAGCCGCGGGGCGGCTAGCTCCTACGAGCAGTACTTC.

The rearrangement links TRBV5-6 to TRBJ1-2; tentative D call: TRBD1 (5 bases). V lost 5 bases and J lost 0, with 23 bases in between. The CDR3 runs to 18 residues. Germline lookup yields CDR1 SGHDT and CDR2 YYEEEE. CDR3: CASRGPGQATLANYGYTF. The CDR3 DNA reads as TGTGCCAGCAGAGGACCAGGACAAGCCACCCTGGCTAACTATGGCTACACCTTC.

The chain links TRBV7-9 to TRBJ2-1, with 9 bases lining up with TRBD2. V lost 2 bases, J lost 9 bases, and 17 bases stayed unmatched. This CDR3 comprises 18 residues. Germline V gives CDR1 SEHNR, CDR2 FQNEAQ (reference sequence). CDR3 sequence (DNA): TGTGCCAGCAGCTTATGGGCGGGAGGGCCCCCCCCCAACGGTGAGCAGTTCTTC. Its translation is CASSLWAGGPPPNGEQFF.

This clone was observed a handful of times. The rearrangement joins TRBV5-8 to TRBJ2-3; TRBD2 matches 12 bases. Per germline, CDR1 SGHTS and CDR2 YDEGEE. The V gene end was trimmed by 0 bases and the J gene end by 3 bases; junction bases not matched to a gene: 2. The CDR3 has 16 amino acids. The CDR3 DNA reads as TGTGCCAGCAGCTTGGCCCTAGCGGGAGGGACAGATACGCAGTATTTT. It translates to CASSLALAGGTDTQYF.

This chain uses TRBV5-1 with TRBJ2-1; D may be TRBD2 (5 bases). Trimming shortened V by 5 bases and J by 6 bases, and 15 bases separated the two germline ends. This CDR3 comprises 14 residues. Looked up from germline, CDR1 is SGHRS and CDR2 is YFSETQ. Here the CDR3 DNA reads TGCGCCAGCAGAGCCGGGATTCTCGTCAATGAGCAGTTCTTC. Translating it yields CASRAGILVNEQFF.

This chain links TRBV6-1 with TRBJ2-5, with a weak D call TRBD2 (5 bases). The end of the DNA aligns better with TRBJ2-7, so the J call may be wrong. The germline gives CDR1 MNHNS, CDR2 SASEGT. The CDR3 spans 14 residues. For the CDR3, the DNA is TGTGCCAGCAGCCCGCCTAGCCCCTCCTACGAGCAGTACTTC. This encodes CASSPPSPSYEQYF.

The chain links TRBV27 to TRBJ2-1; a possible D gene is TRBD2 (6 bases). The CDR3 length is 16 residues. Trimming removed 4 bases from V and 5 bases from J, with 18 bases in between. CDR1 and CDR2 from the germline V gene are MNHEY and SMNVEV (reference sequence). The DNA of the CDR3 is TGTGCCAGCAGTTATCGAAGGGACTGGGGCCACAATGAGCAGTTCTTC. It specifies CASSYRRDWGHNEQFF.

The chain is built from TRBV19 and TRBJ2-3; D may be TRBD2 (5 bases). V was clipped by 3 bases and J by 3 bases, with 19 bases between them. CDR1 is LNHDA and CDR2 is SQIVND in the germline V gene (reference sequence). CDR3 length: 17 amino acids. This chain's CDR3 is CASSIPPAGGVTDTQYF. The DNA of the CDR3 is TGTGCCAGTAGTATTCCCCCAGCTGGAGGAGTAACAGATACGCAGTATTTT.

This chain uses TRBV2 with TRBJ1-4, with 9 bases that match TRBD1. CDR1 and CDR2 (germline): SNHLY, FYNNEI. The CDR3 covers 15 residues. With 4 bases clipped from V and 8 bases from J, the junction kept 8 bases outside the gene matches. The CDR3 nucleotides are TGTGCCAGCAGTGGGGGACAGGGTTATGGAGAAAAACTGTTTTTT. Translating it yields CASSGGQGYGEKLFF.